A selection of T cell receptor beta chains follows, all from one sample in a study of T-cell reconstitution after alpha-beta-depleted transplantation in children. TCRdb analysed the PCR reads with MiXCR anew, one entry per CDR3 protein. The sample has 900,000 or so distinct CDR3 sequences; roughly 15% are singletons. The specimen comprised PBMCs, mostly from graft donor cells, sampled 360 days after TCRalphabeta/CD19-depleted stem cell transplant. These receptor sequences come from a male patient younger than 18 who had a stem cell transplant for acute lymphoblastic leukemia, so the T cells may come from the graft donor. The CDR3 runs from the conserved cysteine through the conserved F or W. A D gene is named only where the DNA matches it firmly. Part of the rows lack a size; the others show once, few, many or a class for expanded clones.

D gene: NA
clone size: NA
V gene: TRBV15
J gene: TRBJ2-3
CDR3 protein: CATSSLAELGLDTQYF
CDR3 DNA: TGTGCCACCAGCAGCTTAGCGGAGCTGGGGTTAGATACGCAGTATTTT

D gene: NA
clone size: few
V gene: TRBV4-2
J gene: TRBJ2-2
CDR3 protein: CASSRAEKSTGELFF
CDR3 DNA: TGTGCCAGCAGCCGGGCGGAGAAGAGCACCGGGGAGCTGTTTTTT

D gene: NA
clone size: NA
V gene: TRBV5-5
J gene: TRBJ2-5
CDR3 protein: CASSLMTDGQETQYF
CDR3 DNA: TGTGCCAGCAGCTTGATGACCGACGGCCAAGAGACCCAGTACTTC

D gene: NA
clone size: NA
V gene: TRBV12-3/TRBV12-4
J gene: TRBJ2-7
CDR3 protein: CASNIKGRSYEQYF
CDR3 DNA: TGTGCCAGCAACATTAAGGGGAGGTCCTACGAGCAGTACTTC

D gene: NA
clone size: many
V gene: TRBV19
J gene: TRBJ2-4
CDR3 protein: CATRPRARAKNIQYF
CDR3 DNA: TGTGCCACTAGACCCCGAGCACGAGCCAAAAACATTCAGTACTTC

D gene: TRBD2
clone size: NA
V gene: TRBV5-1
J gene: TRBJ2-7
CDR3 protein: CASSFGGLAGAYEQYF
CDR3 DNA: TGCGCCAGCAGCTTCGGGGGACTAGCGGGAGCCTACGAGCAGTACTTC

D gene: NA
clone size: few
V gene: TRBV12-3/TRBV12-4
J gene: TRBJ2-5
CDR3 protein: CASSLGNWVGGETQYF
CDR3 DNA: TGTGCCAGCAGTTTAGGAAATTGGGTCGGAGGGGAGACCCAGTACTTC

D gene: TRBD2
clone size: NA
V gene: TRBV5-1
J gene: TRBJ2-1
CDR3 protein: CASSSTSGKGNEQFF
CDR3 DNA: TGCGCCAGCAGCTCCACTAGCGGGAAGGGTAATGAGCAGTTCTTC

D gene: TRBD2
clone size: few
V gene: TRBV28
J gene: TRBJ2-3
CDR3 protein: CASRPAGTTDTQYF
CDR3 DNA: TGTGCCAGCAGGCCAGCGGGAACCACAGATACGCAGTATTTT

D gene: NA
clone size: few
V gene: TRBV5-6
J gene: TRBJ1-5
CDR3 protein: CASSLAQYNQPQHF
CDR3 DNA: TGTGCCAGCAGCTTGGCACAGTACAATCAGCCCCAGCATTTT

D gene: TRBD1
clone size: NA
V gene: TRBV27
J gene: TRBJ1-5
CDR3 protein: CASSLNRGGQPQHF
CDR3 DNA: TGTGCCAGCAGTTTGAACAGGGGGGGTCAGCCCCAGCATTTT

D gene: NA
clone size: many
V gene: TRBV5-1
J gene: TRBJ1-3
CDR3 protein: CASSEGQFSGNTIYF
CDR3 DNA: TGCGCCAGCAGCGAGGGACAATTCTCTGGAAACACCATATATTTT

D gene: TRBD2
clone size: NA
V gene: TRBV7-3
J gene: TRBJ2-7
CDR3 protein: CASSPYPIRLAGAIYEQYF
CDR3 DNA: TGTGCCAGCAGCCCCTATCCAATTAGACTAGCGGGAGCGATCTACGAGCAGTACTTC

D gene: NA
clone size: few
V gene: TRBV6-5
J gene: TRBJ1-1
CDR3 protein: CASGGSAAFF
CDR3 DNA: TGTGCCAGCGGTGGTTCTGCGGCTTTCTTT

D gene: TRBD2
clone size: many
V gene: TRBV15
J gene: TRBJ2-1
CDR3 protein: CATSRAKGLAGGDEQFF
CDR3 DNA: TGTGCCACCAGCAGGGCCAAAGGACTAGCGGGAGGAGATGAGCAGTTCTTC

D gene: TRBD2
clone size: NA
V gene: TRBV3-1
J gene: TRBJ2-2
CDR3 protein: CASSRRLAGHTGELFF
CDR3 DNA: TGTGCCAGCAGCCGGAGACTAGCGGGGCACACCGGGGAGCTGTTTTTT

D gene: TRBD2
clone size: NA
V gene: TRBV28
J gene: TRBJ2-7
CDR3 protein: CASSPGLGGTSYEQYF
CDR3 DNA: TGTGCCAGCAGTCCGGGACTAGGAGGGACCTCCTACGAGCAGTACTTC

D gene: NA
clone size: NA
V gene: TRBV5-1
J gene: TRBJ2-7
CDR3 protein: CASSLSGLGDEQYF
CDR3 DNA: TGCGCCAGCAGCCTGTCGGGGCTTGGCGACGAGCAGTACTTC

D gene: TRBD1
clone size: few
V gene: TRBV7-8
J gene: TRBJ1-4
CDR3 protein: CASSQAAQGDFLEKLFF
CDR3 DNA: TGTGCCAGCAGCCAAGCGGCACAGGGGGATTTCCTTGAAAAACTGTTTTTT

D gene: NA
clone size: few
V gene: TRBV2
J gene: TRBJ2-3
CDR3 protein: CASHTQYF
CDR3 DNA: TGTGCCAGCCATACGCAGTATTTT

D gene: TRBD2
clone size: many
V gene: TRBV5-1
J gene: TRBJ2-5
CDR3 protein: CASSFPSGSSETQYF
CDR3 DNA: TGCGCCAGCAGCTTCCCTAGCGGGAGCTCGGAGACCCAGTACTTC

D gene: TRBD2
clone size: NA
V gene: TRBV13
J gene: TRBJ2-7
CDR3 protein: CASSPLWASGDLLYEQYF
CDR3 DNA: TGTGCCAGCAGCCCCCTGTGGGCTAGCGGGGACCTCCTCTACGAGCAGTACTTC

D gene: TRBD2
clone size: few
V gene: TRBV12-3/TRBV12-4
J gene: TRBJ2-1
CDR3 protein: CASSPKPGLDNEQFF
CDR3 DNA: TGTGCCAGCAGCCCTAAGCCGGGACTAGACAATGAGCAGTTCTTC

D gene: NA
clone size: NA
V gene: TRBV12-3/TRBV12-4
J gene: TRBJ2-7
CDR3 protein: CASSLYGNPDEQYF
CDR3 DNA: TGTGCCAGCAGTTTATACGGGAATCCCGACGAGCAGTACTTC

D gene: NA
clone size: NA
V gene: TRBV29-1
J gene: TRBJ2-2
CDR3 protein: CSVVGHTGELFF
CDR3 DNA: TGCAGCGTTGTAGGGCACACCGGGGAGCTGTTTTTT

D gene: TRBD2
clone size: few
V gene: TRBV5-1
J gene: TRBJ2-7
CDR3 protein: CASIPSVTGRNHSSYEQYF
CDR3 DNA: TGCGCCAGCATTCCATCCGTCACCGGGAGGAACCACTCCTCCTACGAGCAGTACTTC

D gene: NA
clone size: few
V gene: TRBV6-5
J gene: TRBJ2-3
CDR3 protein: CASSYGVFTDTQYF
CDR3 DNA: TGTGCCAGCAGTTATGGCGTTTTTACAGATACGCAGTATTTT

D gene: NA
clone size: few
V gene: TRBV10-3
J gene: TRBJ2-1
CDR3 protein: CAISESSTGPYNEQFF
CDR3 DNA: TGTGCCATCAGTGAGTCGAGCACAGGGCCCTACAATGAGCAGTTCTTC

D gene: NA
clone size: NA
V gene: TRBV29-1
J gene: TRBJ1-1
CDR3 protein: CSGGDAEAFF
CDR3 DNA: TGCAGCGGGGGTGACGCTGAAGCTTTCTTT